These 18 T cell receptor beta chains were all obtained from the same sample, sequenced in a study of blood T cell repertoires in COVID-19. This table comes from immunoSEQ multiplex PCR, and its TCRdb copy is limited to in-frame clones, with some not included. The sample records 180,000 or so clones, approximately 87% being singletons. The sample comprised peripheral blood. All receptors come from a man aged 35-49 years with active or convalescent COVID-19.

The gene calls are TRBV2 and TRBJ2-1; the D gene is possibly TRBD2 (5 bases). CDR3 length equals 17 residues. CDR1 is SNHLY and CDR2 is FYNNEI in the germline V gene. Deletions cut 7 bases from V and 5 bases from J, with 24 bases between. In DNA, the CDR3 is TGTGCCAGCACCCGCCCCCGAAATTCGGGGAGAAACAATGAGCAGTTCTTC. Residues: CASTRPRNSGRNNEQFF.

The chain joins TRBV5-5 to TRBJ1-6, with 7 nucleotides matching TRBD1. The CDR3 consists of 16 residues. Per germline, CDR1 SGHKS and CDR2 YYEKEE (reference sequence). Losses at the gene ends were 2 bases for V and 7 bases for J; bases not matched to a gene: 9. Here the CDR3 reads CASSFSPTGLNSPLHF. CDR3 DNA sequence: TGTGCCAGCAGCTTCTCTCCGACAGGGCTGAATTCACCCCTCCACTTT.

CDR3 coding DNA: TGTGCCAGCAGTGAAACGGGACAAGGGATAACTAATGAAAAACTGTTTTTT. This sequence encodes CASSETGQGITNEKLFF. This chain connects TRBV2 to TRBJ1-4, with a tentative D call TRBD1 (6 bases). The V end lost 2 bases, the J end lost 1 base, and 14 bases lay between the germline ends. CDR1 SNHLY and CDR2 FYNNEI come from the germline V gene. The CDR3 covers 17 residues.

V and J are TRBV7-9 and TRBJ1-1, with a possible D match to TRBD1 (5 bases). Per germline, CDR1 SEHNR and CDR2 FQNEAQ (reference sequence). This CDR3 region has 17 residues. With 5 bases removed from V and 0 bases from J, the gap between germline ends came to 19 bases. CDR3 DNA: TGTGCCAGCAGCCCGGTGGGGGGATCCTACATGAACACTGAAGCTTTCTTT. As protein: CASSPVGGSYMNTEAFF.

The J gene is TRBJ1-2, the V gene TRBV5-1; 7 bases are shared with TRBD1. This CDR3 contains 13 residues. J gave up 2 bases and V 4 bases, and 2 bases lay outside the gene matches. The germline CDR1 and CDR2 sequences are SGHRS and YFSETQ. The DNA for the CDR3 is TGCGCCAGCAGCCGGGGACAGAACTATGGCTACACCTTC. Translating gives CASSRGQNYGYTF.

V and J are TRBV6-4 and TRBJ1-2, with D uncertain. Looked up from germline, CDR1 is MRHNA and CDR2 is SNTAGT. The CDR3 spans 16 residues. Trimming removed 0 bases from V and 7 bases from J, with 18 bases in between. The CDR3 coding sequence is TGTGCCAGCAGTGACTCGATAGGGTCAGCGAGGGTTGGCTACACCTTC. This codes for CASSDSIGSARVGYTF.

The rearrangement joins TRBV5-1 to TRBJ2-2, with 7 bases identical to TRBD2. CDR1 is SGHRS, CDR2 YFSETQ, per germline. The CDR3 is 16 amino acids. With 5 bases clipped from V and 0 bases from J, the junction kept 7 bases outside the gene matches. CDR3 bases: TGCGCCAGCAGTACGGGGAGGGGCGCGAACACCGGGGAGCTGTTTTTT. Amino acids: CASSTGRGANTGELFF.

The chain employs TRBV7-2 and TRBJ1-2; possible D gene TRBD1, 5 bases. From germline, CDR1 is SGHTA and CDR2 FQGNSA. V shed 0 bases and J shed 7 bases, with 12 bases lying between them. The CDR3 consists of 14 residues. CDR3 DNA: TGTGCCAGCAGCTTAGCGGCCCAGGGTGGTGGCTACACCTTC. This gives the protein CASSLAAQGGGYTF.

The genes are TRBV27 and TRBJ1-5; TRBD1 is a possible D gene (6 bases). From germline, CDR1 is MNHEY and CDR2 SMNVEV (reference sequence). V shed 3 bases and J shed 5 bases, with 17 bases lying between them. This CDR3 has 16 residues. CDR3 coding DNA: TGTGCCAGCAGTTTCAAGGCACAGGGATCCGATCAGCCCCAGCATTTT. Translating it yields CASSFKAQGSDQPQHF.

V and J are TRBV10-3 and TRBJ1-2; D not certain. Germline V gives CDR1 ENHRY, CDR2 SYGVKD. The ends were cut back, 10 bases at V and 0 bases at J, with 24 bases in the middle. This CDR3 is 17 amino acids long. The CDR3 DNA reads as TGTGCCACCGCGCCAGGACTAAACCGTAGGGCTAACTATGGCTACACCTTC. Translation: CATAPGLNRRANYGYTF.

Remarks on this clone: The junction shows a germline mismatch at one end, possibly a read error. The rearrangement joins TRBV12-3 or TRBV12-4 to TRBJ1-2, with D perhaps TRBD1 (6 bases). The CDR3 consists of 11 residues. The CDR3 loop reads CASSFQGLESF. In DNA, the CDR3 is TGTGCCAGCAGTTTTCAGGGGTTGGAGAGCTTC.

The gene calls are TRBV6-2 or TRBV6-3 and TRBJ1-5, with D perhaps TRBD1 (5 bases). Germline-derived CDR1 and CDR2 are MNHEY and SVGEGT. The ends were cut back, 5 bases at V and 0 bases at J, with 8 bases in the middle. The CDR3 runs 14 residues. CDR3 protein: CASSTGNSNQPQHF. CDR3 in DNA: TGTGCCAGCAGTACAGGAAATAGCAATCAGCCCCAGCATTTT.

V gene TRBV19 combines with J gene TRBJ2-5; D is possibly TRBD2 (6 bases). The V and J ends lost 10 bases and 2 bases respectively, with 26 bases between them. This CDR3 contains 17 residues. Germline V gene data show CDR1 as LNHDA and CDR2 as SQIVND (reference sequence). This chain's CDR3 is CATSRRGVNSGQETQYF. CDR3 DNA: TGTGCCACTTCTAGGAGGGGCGTGAACTCGGGGCAAGAGACCCAGTACTTC.

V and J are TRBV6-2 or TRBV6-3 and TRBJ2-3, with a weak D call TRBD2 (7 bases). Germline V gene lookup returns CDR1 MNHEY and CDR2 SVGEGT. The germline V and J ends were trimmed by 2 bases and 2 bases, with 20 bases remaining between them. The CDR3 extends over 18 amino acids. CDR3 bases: TGTGCCAGCAGTTACACCGAATTGAGGGGGGGCATCACAGATACGCAGTATTTT. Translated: CASSYTELRGGITDTQYF.

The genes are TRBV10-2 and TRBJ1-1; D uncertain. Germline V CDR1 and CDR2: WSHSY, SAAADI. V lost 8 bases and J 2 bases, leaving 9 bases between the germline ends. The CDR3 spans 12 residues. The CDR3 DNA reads TGCGCCAGCCGGGTGGAAAACACTGAAGCTTTCTTT. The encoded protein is CASRVENTEAFF.

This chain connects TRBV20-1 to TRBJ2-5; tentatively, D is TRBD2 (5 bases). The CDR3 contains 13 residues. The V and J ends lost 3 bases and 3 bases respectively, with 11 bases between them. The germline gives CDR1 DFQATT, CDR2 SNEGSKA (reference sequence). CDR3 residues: CSASRTAKETQYF. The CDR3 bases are TGCAGTGCTAGTCGGACTGCGAAAGAGACCCAGTACTTC.

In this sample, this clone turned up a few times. This CDR3 is CSVVVRGRDEKLFF. For the CDR3, the DNA is TGCAGCGTTGTAGTCAGGGGAAGAGATGAAAAACTGTTTTTT. The gene calls are TRBV29-1 and TRBJ1-4, with D possibly being TRBD1 (6 bases). In germline, CDR1 is SQVTM, CDR2 ANQGSEA. The CDR3 totals 14 residues. Deletions cut 4 bases from V and 6 bases from J, with 15 bases between.

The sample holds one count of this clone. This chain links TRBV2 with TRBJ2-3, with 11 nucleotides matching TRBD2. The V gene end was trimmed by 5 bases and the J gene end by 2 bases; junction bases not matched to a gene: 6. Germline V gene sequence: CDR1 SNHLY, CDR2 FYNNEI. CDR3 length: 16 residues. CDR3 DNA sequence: TGTGCCAGCAGTTCCCCGACTAGCGGGGCCACAGATACGCAGTATTTT. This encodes CASSSPTSGATDTQYF.